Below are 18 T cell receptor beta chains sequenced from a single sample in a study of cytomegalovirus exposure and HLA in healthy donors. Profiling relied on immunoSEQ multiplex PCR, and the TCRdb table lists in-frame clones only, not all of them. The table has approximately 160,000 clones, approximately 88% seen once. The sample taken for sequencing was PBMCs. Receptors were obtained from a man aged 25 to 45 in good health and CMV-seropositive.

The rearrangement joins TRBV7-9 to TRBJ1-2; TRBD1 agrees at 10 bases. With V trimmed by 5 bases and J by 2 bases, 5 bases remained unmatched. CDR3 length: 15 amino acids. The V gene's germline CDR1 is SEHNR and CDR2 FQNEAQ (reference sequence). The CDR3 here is CASSPTGGDNYGYTF. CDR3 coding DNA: TGTGCCAGCAGCCCGACAGGGGGCGACAACTATGGCTACACCTTC.

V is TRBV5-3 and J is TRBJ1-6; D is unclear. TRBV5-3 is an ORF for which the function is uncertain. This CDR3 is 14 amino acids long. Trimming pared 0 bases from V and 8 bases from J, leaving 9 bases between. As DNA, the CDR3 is TGTGCCAGAAGCTTGGTCCCAGCGGATTCACCCCTCCACTTT. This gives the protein CARSLVPADSPLHF.

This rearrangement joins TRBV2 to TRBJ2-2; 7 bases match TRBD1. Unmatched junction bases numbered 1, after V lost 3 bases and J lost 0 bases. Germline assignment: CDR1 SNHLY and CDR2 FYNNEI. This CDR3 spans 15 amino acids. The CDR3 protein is CASSDDRANTGELFF. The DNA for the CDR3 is TGTGCCAGCAGTGATGACAGGGCGAACACCGGGGAGCTGTTTTTT.

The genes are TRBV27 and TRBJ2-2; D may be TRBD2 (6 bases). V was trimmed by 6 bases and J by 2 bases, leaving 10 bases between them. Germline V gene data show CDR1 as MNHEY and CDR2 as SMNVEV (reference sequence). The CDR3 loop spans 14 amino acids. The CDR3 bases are TGTGCCAGCAGGGAAGGGACTAACACCGGGGAGCTGTTTTTT. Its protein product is CASREGTNTGELFF.

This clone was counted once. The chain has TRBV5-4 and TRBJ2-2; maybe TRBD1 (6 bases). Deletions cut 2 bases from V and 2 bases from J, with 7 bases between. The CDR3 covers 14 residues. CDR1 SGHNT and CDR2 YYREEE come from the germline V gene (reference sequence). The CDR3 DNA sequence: TGTGCCAGCAGCTTACAGGGCAACACCGGGGAGCTGTTTTTT. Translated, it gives CASSLQGNTGELFF. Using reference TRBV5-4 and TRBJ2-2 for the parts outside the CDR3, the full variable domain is ETGVTQSPTHLIKTRGQQVTLRCSSQSGHNTVSWYQQALGQGPQFIFQYYREEENGRGNFPPRFSGLQFPNYSSELNVNALELDDSALYLCASSLQGNTGELFFGEGSRLTVL.

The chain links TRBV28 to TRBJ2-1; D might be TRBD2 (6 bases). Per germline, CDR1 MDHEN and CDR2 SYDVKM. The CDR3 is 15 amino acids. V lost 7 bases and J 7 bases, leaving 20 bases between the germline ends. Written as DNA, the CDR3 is TGTGCCAGCAACCCCCTCGAGGGAGGAAGGAATGAGCAGTTCTTC. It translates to CASNPLEGGRNEQFF.

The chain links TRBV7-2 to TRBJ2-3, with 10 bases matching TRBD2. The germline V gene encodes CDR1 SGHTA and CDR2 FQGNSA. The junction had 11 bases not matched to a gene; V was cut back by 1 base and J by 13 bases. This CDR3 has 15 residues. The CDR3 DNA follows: TGTGCCAGCAGCTTAGAGGGTAGCGGGGGGCCAAGTAAGTATTTT. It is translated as CASSLEGSGGPSKYF.

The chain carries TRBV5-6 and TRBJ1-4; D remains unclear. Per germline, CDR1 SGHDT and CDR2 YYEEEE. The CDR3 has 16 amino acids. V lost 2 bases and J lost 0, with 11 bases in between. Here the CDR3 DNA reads TGTGCCAGCAGCTTTTTCCTTTTTGCAACTAATGAAAAACTGTTTTTT. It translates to CASSFFLFATNEKLFF.

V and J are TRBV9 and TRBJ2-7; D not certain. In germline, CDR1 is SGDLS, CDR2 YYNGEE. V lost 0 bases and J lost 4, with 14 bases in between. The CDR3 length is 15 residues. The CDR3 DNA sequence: TGTGCCAGCAGCGTAGACGCGTCGAATGGTTACGAGCAGTACTTC. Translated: CASSVDASNGYEQYF.

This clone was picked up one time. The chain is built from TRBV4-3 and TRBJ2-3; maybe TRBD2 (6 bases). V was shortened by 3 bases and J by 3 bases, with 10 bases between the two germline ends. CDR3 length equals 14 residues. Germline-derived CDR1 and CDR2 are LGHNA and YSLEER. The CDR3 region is CASSQEGTTDTQYF. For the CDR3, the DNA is TGCGCCAGCAGCCAGGAAGGGACTACAGATACGCAGTATTTT.

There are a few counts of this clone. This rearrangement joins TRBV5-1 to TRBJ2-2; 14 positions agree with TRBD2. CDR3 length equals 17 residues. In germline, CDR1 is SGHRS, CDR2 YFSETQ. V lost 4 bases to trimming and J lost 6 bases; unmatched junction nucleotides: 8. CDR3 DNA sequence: TGCGCCAGCAGCCGGGGGACTAGCGGGAGAAGTTCCGGGGAGCTGTTTTTT. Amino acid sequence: CASSRGTSGRSSGELFF.

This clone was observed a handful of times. DNA of the CDR3: TGTGCCAGCAGCTTACGAGCCTCTTACGAGCAGTACTTC. Its translation: CASSLRASYEQYF. V is TRBV7-8 and J is TRBJ2-7; D is unclear. The CDR3 runs to 13 residues. Per the germline V gene, CDR1 is SGHVS and CDR2 is FQNEAQ. V lost 2 bases and J 4 bases, leaving 9 bases between the germline ends.

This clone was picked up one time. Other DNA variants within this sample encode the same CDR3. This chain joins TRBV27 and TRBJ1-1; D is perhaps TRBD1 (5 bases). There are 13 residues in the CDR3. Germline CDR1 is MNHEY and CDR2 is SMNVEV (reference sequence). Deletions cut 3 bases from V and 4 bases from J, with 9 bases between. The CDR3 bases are TGTGCCAGCAGTTTGGGGAGGGGCACTGAAGCTTTCTTT. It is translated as CASSLGRGTEAFF.

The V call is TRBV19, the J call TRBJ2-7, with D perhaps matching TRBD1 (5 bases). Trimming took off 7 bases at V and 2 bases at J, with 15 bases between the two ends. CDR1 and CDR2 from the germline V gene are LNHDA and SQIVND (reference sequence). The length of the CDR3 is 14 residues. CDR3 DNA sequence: TGTGCCAGTACCCAATCGACAGCGACCTACGAGCAGTACTTC. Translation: CASTQSTATYEQYF.

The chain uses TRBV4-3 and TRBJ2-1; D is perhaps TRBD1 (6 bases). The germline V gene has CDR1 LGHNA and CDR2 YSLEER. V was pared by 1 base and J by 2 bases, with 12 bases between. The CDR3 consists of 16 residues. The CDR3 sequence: CASSQAGRQAYNEQFF. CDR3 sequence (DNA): TGCGCCAGCAGCCAAGCTGGGCGACAGGCCTACAATGAGCAGTTCTTC.

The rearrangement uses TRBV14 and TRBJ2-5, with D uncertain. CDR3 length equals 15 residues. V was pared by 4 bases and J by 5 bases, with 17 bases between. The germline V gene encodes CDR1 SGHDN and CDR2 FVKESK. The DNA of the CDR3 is TGTGCCAGCAGCCCAACAACTTCCAGGTGGGAGACCCAGTACTTC. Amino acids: CASSPTTSRWETQYF.

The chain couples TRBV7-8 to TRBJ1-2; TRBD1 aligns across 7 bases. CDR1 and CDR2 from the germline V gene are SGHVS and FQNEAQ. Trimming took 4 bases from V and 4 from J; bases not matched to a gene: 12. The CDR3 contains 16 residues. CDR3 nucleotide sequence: TGTGCCAGCAGCTCCGCCCGTGGCAGGGGGATCTATGGCTACACCTTC. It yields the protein CASSSARGRGIYGYTF.

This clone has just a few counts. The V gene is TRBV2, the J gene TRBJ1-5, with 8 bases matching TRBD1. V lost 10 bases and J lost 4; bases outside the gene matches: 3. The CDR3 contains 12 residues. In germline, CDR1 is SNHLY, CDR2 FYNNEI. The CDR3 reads CATGQGNQPQHF. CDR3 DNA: TGTGCCACCGGACAGGGTAATCAGCCCCAGCATTTT. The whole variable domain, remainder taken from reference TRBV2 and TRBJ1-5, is EPEVTQTPSHQVTQMGQEVILRCVPISNHLYFYWYRQILGQKVEFLVSFYNNEISEKSEIFDDQFSVERPDGSNFTLKIRSTKLEDSAMYFCATGQGNQPQHFGDGTRLSIL.